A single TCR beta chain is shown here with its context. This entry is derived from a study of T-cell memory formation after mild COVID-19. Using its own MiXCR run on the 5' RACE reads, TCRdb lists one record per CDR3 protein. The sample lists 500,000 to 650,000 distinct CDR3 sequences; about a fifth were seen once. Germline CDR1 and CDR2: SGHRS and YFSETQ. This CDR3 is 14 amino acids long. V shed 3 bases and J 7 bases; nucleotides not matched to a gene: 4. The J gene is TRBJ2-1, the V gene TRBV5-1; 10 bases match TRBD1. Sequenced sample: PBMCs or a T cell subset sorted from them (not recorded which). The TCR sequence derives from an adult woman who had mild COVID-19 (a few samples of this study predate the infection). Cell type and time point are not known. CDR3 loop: CASSYGQGGNEQFF. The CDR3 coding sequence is TGCGCCAGCAGCTACGGACAGGGGGGGAATGAGCAGTTCTTC.